The T cell receptor beta chain under discussion was sequenced for a study of cytomegalovirus exposure and HLA in healthy donors. Germline CDR1 MNHNS, CDR2 SASEGT. CDR3 size: 17 residues. The V end lost 2 bases, the J end lost 8 bases, and 22 bases lay between the germline ends. This clone was counted only a few times. The target antigen is unknown. Study-level points and caveats: Later analysis associated a missense DCLRE1C variant with TCR beta V- and J-gene trimming. Segments of the TCR beta V type were, in most cases, productive about 87% or about 30% of the time in an earlier analysis. Some V segments, TRBV6-2 and TRBV6-3 among them, were indistinguishable and were therefore excluded.

PCR involved 60 Vbeta and 13 Jbeta primers. Libraries were prepared by immunoSEQ multiplex PCR; TCRdb keeps only in-frame clonotypes and omits some of them. This sample has some 220,000 clones, with around four fifths found just once. V usage is TRBV6-1 and J usage is TRBJ2-1, with D possibly TRBD2 on 6 matching bases. Source material: PBMCs. The source is a boy under 18 in good health and CMV-seronegative. This CDR3 is CASSEIWQRVKPDEQFF. Written as DNA, the CDR3 is TGTGCCAGCAGTGAAATTTGGCAGCGGGTAAAACCAGATGAGCAGTTCTTC.